These 3 T cell receptor beta chains were sequenced from one sample in a study of PD-1 blockade in classical Hodgkin lymphoma. Assay used: immunoSEQ multiplex PCR; TCRdb lists only in-frame clones, some missing. The sample has 20,000 to 30,000 clones; roughly nine tenths are singletons. As to time point: newly diagnosed, previously untreated cHL patient sample. It was by magnetic negative selection that CD4+ T cells were purified from thawed PBMCs. The sample taken for sequencing was CD4+ T cells from blood. Receptors were obtained from a human donor with classical Hodgkin lymphoma.

The chain links TRBV6-5 to TRBJ2-7; TRBD1 aligns across 7 bases. J lost 6 bases, V lost 5 bases, and 10 bases had no gene match. Germline loops: CDR1 MNHEY, CDR2 SVGAGI. This CDR3 is built from 14 residues. The CDR3 region is CASSTTGVSSEQYF. The DNA of the CDR3 is TGTGCCAGCAGTACCACAGGGGTCTCTTCCGAGCAGTACTTC.

The chain is built from TRBV5-6 and TRBJ1-3; D unclear. Looked up from germline, CDR1 is SGHDT and CDR2 is YYEEEE. The CDR3 runs 16 residues. Trimming took 0 bases from V and 2 from J, leaving 12 bases between them. The CDR3 coding sequence is TGTGCCAGCAGCTTGGCCCGGGTCTCCACTGGAAACACCATATATTTT. Translation: CASSLARVSTGNTIYF.

The chain combines TRBV30 with TRBJ1-4; the match to TRBD1 covers 8 bases. V lost 0 bases to trimming and J lost 4 bases; unmatched junction nucleotides: 25. The CDR3 has 22 amino acids. Germline CDR1 and CDR2: GTSNPN and SVGIG (reference sequence). In nucleotides, the CDR3 is TGTGCCTGGAGTGTATGGAACCCGATTGTCGGGACAGGAGCCCACGATAATGAAAAACTGTTTTTT. This encodes CAWSVWNPIVGTGAHDNEKLFF.